A single sample gave rise to the 20 T cell receptor beta chains below, sequenced in a study of blood T cell repertoires in COVID-19. This table comes from immunoSEQ multiplex PCR, and its TCRdb copy is limited to in-frame clones, with some not included. The sample contains more than 400,000 clones, around 87% of which appear only once. The specimen sequenced was PBMCs or T cells enriched from blood (not recorded which). These receptors came from a woman in her late teens or twenties who had recovered from COVID-19.

The chain combines TRBV4-2 with TRBJ2-5; D is unresolved. Germline lookup yields CDR1 LGHNA and CDR2 YNFKEQ. The CDR3 is 15 residues long. V dropped 0 bases and J dropped 7 bases, with 15 bases sitting between them. CDR3 amino acids: CASSQENNRKMTQYF. Written as DNA, the CDR3 is TGTGCCAGCAGCCAAGAAAACAACCGAAAGATGACCCAGTACTTC.

This clone was detected once. The V call is TRBV4-1, the J call TRBJ2-3; weak D call: TRBD1 (7 bases). CDR1 is MGHRA, CDR2 YSYEKL, per germline. V lost 2 bases, J lost 2 bases, and 20 bases lay in between. The CDR3 sequence is 18 residues long. CDR3 coding DNA: TGCGCCAGCAGCCAATATTTCTCAGGGGGGTTAAACACAGATACGCAGTATTTT. Its translation: CASSQYFSGGLNTDTQYF.

The chain is built from TRBV13 and TRBJ1-1, with TRBD1 as a possible D gene (6 bases). Germline assignment: CDR1 PRHDT and CDR2 FYEKMQ (reference sequence). The germline V and J ends were trimmed by 1 base and 5 bases, with 14 bases remaining between them. This CDR3 comprises 15 residues. The CDR3 DNA sequence: TGTGCCAGCAGCTTAGACAGGGCGGGAGGAACTGAAGCTTTCTTT. Its protein product is CASSLDRAGGTEAFF.

The chain links TRBV27 to TRBJ1-6; tentative D call: TRBD1 (6 bases). Per the germline V gene, CDR1 is MNHEY and CDR2 is SMNVEV (reference sequence). The CDR3 is made up of 17 amino acids. Trimming took 8 bases from V and 9 from J, leaving 26 bases between them. In DNA, the CDR3 is TGTGCCAGCGCCCGGGAAGGGGAGGGGGTAGGGGTTTCACCCCTCCACTTT. The encoded protein is CASAREGEGVGVSPLHF.

This chain connects TRBV6-5 to TRBJ2-5, with TRBD1 matching over 10 bases. V trimming: 7 bases; J trimming: 5 bases; junction bases outside the gene matches: 10. Germline-derived CDR1 and CDR2 are MNHEY and SVGAGI. CDR3 length: 15 amino acids. The CDR3 DNA follows: TGTGCCAGCACTTTCAGGCCGGGACAGGGGGAGACCCAGTACTTC. It specifies CASTFRPGQGETQYF.

The rearrangement joins TRBV5-1 to TRBJ1-1; TRBD1 matches at 11 bases. The CDR3 has 16 amino acids. With 3 bases clipped from V and 0 bases from J, the junction kept 4 bases outside the gene matches. CDR1 and CDR2 from the germline V gene are SGHRS and YFSETQ. CDR3 DNA: TGCGCCAGCAGCTGGGGGACAGGGGGTTTGAACACTGAAGCTTTCTTT. Its protein is CASSWGTGGLNTEAFF. The whole variable domain, filled in from reference TRBV5-1 and TRBJ1-1, reads KAGVTQTPRYLIKTRGQQVTLSCSPISGHRSVSWYQQTPGQGLQFLFEYFSETQRNKGNFPGRFSGRQFSNSRSEMNVSTLELGDSALYLCASSWGTGGLNTEAFFGQGTRLTVV.

The chain links TRBV5-1 to TRBJ1-1, with TRBD1 identical over 9 bases. CDR1 and CDR2 (germline): SGHRS, YFSETQ. V lost 3 bases and J lost 3; bases outside the gene matches: 6. The CDR3 length is 15 residues. This CDR3 reads CASSSGTGTHTEAFF. The CDR3 nucleotides are TGCGCCAGCAGCTCAGGGACAGGGACGCACACTGAAGCTTTCTTT. The full variable domain, its missing parts supplied by reference TRBV5-1 and TRBJ1-1, is KAGVTQTPRYLIKTRGQQVTLSCSPISGHRSVSWYQQTPGQGLQFLFEYFSETQRNKGNFPGRFSGRQFSNSRSEMNVSTLELGDSALYLCASSSGTGTHTEAFFGQGTRLTVV.

The rearrangement joins TRBV20-1 to TRBJ2-5, with D maybe TRBD2 (5 bases). Per the germline V gene, CDR1 is DFQATT and CDR2 is SNEGSKA (reference sequence). V was pared by 5 bases and J by 3 bases, with 7 bases between. This CDR3 has 11 amino acids. As DNA, the CDR3 is TGCAGTGCTGAGCGGAAAGAGACCCAGTACTTC. Residues: CSAERKETQYF.

The chain joins TRBV5-1 to TRBJ1-2; D perhaps matches TRBD1 (5 bases). CDR1 and CDR2 (germline): SGHRS, YFSETQ. Trimming took off 0 bases at V and 4 bases at J, with 10 bases between the two ends. The CDR3 runs to 14 residues. CDR3 nucleotide sequence: TGCGCCAGCAGCTTGGATGCCGGGGGCTATGGCTACACCTTC. Translated, it gives CASSLDAGGYGYTF.

The chain links TRBV5-1 to TRBJ2-7; perhaps TRBD1 as D (6 bases). The CDR3 loop spans 13 amino acids. Germline V CDR1 and CDR2: SGHRS, YFSETQ. Trimming cost V 1 base and J 6 bases, with 11 bases left between them. CDR3 amino acids: CASSLTGKGEQYF. The CDR3 nucleotides are TGCGCCAGCAGCTTGACAGGGAAGGGCGAGCAGTACTTC.

The V call is TRBV5-1, the J call TRBJ2-2; weak D call: TRBD1 (6 bases). Trimming took 0 bases from V and 4 from J, leaving 7 bases between them. From germline, CDR1 is SGHRS and CDR2 YFSETQ. This CDR3 has 14 residues. The CDR3 region is CASSLDRATGELFF. DNA for the CDR3: TGCGCCAGCAGCTTGGACAGGGCCACCGGGGAGCTGTTTTTT.

This clone occurred once. The chain carries TRBV7-6 and TRBJ2-7, with 9 bases matching TRBD1. V was pared by 1 base and J by 5 bases, with 15 bases of the junction left unmatched. The germline V gene encodes CDR1 SGHVS and CDR2 FNYEAQ. This CDR3 comprises 18 residues. For the CDR3, the DNA is TGTGCCAGCAGCTTAGGGGATCCCGGGACAGGGTATAGCGACGAGCAGTACTTC. It encodes CASSLGDPGTGYSDEQYF. Combining the CDR3 with reference TRBV7-6 and TRBJ2-7 gives the whole variable domain GAGVSQSPRYKVTKRGQDVALRCDPISGHVSLYWYRQALGQGPEFLTYFNYEAQQDKSGLPNDRFSAERPEGSISTLTIQRTEQRDSAMYRCASSLGDPGTGYSDEQYFGPGTRLTVT.

The rearrangement joins TRBV19 to TRBJ2-7; a possible D gene is TRBD2 (6 bases). The CDR3 has 13 amino acids. The germline V gene has CDR1 LNHDA and CDR2 SQIVND (reference sequence). V was shortened by 4 bases and J by 7 bases, with 14 bases between the two germline ends. The CDR3 DNA reads TGTGCCAGTAGTACCACAGGTGCGGGGGAGCAGTACTTC. Protein product: CASSTTGAGEQYF.

The chain is built from TRBV30 and TRBJ1-3; a possible D gene is TRBD1 (5 bases). CDR1 is GTSNPN and CDR2 is SVGIG in the germline V gene (reference sequence). The CDR3 is 14 residues long. Between the trimmed V and J ends, which lost 2 bases and 8 bases, there was a span of 16 bases. CDR3 in amino acids: CAWSRDRASDTIYF. In nucleotides, the CDR3 is TGTGCCTGGAGTCGAGACAGAGCGTCAGACACCATATATTTT. Looking up the rest from reference TRBV30 and TRBJ1-3 gives the full variable domain: SQTIHQWPATLVQPVGSPLSLECTVEGTSNPNLYWYRQAAGRGLQLLFYSVGIGQISSEVPQNLSASRPQDRQFILSSKKLLLSDSGFYLCAWSRDRASDTIYFGEGSWLTVV.

The V and J genes are TRBV3-1 (or the pseudogene TRBV3-2) and TRBJ2-7; no clear D. The CDR3 totals 18 residues. V was clipped by 1 base and J by 0 bases, with 19 bases between them. Per germline, CDR1 LGHDT and CDR2 YNNKEL (reference sequence). CDR3 residues: CASSQAGGSGLSSYEQYF. The CDR3 DNA follows: TGTGCCAGCAGCCAAGCCGGTGGGTCGGGTCTTAGCTCCTACGAGCAGTACTTC.

The chain combines TRBV30 with TRBJ1-2; D uncertain. Germline assignment: CDR1 GTSNPN and CDR2 SVGIG (reference sequence). The ends were cut back, 0 bases at V and 6 bases at J, with 14 bases in the middle. The CDR3 has 14 amino acids. The DNA of the CDR3 is TGTGCCTGGAGTGTACGATTAGATTTCAATGGCTACACCTTC. This translates into CAWSVRLDFNGYTF.

The chain links TRBV5-1 to TRBJ2-3, with D unclear. CDR1 is SGHRS and CDR2 is YFSETQ in the germline V gene. The CDR3 is made up of 12 amino acids. Trimming pared 4 bases from V and 1 base from J, leaving 4 bases between. This chain's CDR3 is CASSHGTDTQYF. CDR3 nucleotides: TGCGCCAGCAGCCATGGCACAGATACGCAGTATTTT.

In this sample, this clone turned up a few times. The rearrangement uses TRBV10-1 and TRBJ1-1, with TRBD1 matching 7 bases. The CDR3 is 12 amino acids. Trimming cost V 6 bases and J 12 bases; bases outside gene matches: 10. Germline values: CDR1 WNHNN, CDR2 SYGVQD (reference sequence). The CDR3, as DNA: TGCGCCAGCAGCCGCACAGGGGAAACAACTTTCTTT. It codes for CASSRTGETTFF.

This chain links TRBV12-3 or TRBV12-4 with TRBJ2-5; 9 bases are a match to TRBD1. The CDR3 extends over 13 amino acids. Trimming cost V 5 bases and J 5 bases; bases outside gene matches: 3. CDR3 in amino acids: CASSRGQGETQYF. The CDR3 coding sequence is TGTGCCAGCAGTCGCGGACAGGGGGAGACCCAGTACTTC.

V gene TRBV4-2 combines with J gene TRBJ2-1; D gene ambiguous. The length of the CDR3 is 18 residues. In germline, CDR1 is LGHNA, CDR2 YNFKEQ. V lost 1 base to trimming and J lost 5 bases, with 21 bases between them. The CDR3 reads CASSQAPSIELLNNEQFF. The CDR3 DNA sequence: TGTGCCAGCAGCCAAGCCCCCTCAATAGAGCTTCTTAACAATGAGCAGTTCTTC.